This entry describes one T cell receptor (beta chain). V shed 10 bases and J 8 bases; nucleotides not matched to a gene: 27. The length of the CDR3 is 18 residues. Germline CDR1 LNHDA, CDR2 SQIVND (reference sequence). The data stem from a study of CD8 T cells in Susac syndrome. Across the study: When their blood was taken, the Susac syndrome patients had either not yet had any therapy, were taking corticosteroids, or were taking intravenous immunoglobulin alone.

Sequencing targeted TCR beta in blood CD8+ and CD4+ T cells. Roughly 0.5 to 1 ug RNA was reverse transcribed with random hexamers. The immunoSEQ assay covered 54 Vbeta and 13 Jbeta segments for CDR3. TCRdb reprocessed the immunoSEQ multiplex PCR reads via MiXCR and lists one record per CDR3 protein. The table lists about 77,000 distinct CDR3 sequences, approximately 94% of them singletons. Sequenced: CD4+ T cells from PBMCs. The source is a human donor with Susac syndrome. The gene calls are TRBV19 and TRBJ2-3; TRBD1 aligns across 7 bases. The CDR3 region is CATTPPRIRQGVRRTQYF. CDR3 sequence (DNA): TGTGCCACCACTCCCCCCAGGATCCGGCAGGGGGTTCGGCGTACGCAGTATTTT.